The entry below gives a single TCR beta chain sequence along with its context. Its antigen remains unknown. These data belong to a study of shared clonotypes between healthy human individuals. Study-level results: Collection of samples was limited to blood; tissue repertoires likely differ. Sequencing depth was expected to affect clonotype sharing among donors.

Using ten immunoSEQ deep assay plates, investigators sequenced unsorted PBMC DNA. Some clones are missing from TCRdb's copy, which holds only in-frame ones; the method was immunoSEQ multiplex PCR. The sample lists 400,000 to 550,000 clones; roughly 85% were seen once. Adult Caucasians living in Nashville, Tennessee made up all of the donors. Trimming left V 1 base short and J 2 bases short, with 12 bases between. The CDR3 sequence is 15 residues long. Germline values: CDR1 LNHDA, CDR2 SQIVND (reference sequence). This chain uses TRBV19 with TRBJ2-7; the D gene is possibly TRBD1 (6 bases). The sample taken for sequencing was PBMCs. This TCR was sampled from a woman aged 40 to 50 in good health. Some clones in this sample may be carry-over from other donors' samples. Here the CDR3 reads CASSIVRDKTYEQYF. CDR3 in DNA: TGTGCCAGTAGTATAGTCCGGGACAAAACCTACGAGCAGTACTTC.